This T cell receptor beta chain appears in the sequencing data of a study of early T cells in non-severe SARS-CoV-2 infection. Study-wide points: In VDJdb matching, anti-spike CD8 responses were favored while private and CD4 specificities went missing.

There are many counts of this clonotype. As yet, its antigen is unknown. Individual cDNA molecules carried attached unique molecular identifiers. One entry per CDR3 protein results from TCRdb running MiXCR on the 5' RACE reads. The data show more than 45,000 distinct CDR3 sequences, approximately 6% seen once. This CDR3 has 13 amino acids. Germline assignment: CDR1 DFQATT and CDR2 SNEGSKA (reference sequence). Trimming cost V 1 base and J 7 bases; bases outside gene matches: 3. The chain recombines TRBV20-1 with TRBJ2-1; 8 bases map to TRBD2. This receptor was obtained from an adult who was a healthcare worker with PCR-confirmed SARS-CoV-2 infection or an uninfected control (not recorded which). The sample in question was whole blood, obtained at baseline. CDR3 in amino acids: CSARGERENEQFF. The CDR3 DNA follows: TGCAGTGCTAGAGGAGAGCGGGAGAATGAGCAGTTCTTC.